The clone carrying this T cell receptor beta chain was counted only a few times. Its cognate antigen is unknown. These data belong to a study of vaccination and CD4 T cells after COVID-19. Study-level information: Two of the convalescents were Hispanic, and the group consisted of six males and four females. Convalescent patients gave post-COVID blood a median approximately 94 days post-diagnosis, range 35 to 161.

Noted treatment: roughly 11-day PBMC culture with coronavirus spike peptide pools or control peptides (ViraFEST assay). Millions of PBMCs went into each well for culture with approximately 9.4 IU/ml IL-2 and about 9.9 ug/ml peptide pools. On day 3 and again on day 7, fresh IL-2 medium was used to replace half the medium. The study sequenced cultured CD4+ T cell DNA using the Oncomine TCR Beta short-read assay. TCRdb fed the PCR reads into MiXCR, producing one record per CDR3 protein. The table shows over 25,000 distinct CDR3 sequences, with about 60% occurring only once. This TCR derives from a human donor who received a COVID-19 vaccine. This specimen was CD4+ T cells from blood, cultured in vitro, taken after SARS-CoV-2 vaccination.

The CDR3 nucleotides are TGTGCCATCAGTGAGTCCGGAGGACAGGGGTCAGCGAGCGGCTACACCTTC. Translating it yields CAISESGGQGSASGYTF. This sequence joins TRBV10-3 and TRBJ1-2, with 9 nucleotides matching TRBD1. The germline V gene has CDR1 ENHRY and CDR2 SYGVKD. The CDR3 length is 17 residues. The junction had 13 bases not matched to a gene; V was cut back by 0 bases and J by 8 bases.